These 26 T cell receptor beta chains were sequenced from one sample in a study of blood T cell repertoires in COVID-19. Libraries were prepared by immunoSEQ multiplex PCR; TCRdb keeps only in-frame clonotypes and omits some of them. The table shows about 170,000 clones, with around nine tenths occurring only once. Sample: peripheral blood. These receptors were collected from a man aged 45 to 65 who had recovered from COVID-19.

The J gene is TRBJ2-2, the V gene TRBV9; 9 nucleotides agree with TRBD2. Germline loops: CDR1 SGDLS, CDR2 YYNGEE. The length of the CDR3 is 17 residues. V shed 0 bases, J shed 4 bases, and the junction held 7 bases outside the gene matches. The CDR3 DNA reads TGTGCCAGCAGCGTAGGGGCGGGGGGGCCCCCCACCGGGGAGCTGTTTTTT. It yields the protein CASSVGAGGPPTGELFF.

The CDR3 sequence: CASSLTGPQETQYF. DNA of the CDR3: TGTGCCAGCAGTTTGACAGGGCCGCAAGAGACCCAGTACTTC. The genes are TRBV7-2 and TRBJ2-5, with 7 bases matching TRBD1. This CDR3 region has 14 residues. CDR1 is SGHTA and CDR2 is FQGNSA in the germline V gene. The J segment lost 2 bases and the V segment lost 6 bases, leaving 6 bases of the junction unmatched.

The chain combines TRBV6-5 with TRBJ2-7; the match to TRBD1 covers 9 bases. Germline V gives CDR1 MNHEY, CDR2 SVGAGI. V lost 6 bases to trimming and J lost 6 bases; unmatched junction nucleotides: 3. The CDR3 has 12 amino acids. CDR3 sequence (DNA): TGTGCCAGCAGGGTGGACAGGGGCGAGCAGTACTTC. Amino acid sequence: CASRVDRGEQYF.

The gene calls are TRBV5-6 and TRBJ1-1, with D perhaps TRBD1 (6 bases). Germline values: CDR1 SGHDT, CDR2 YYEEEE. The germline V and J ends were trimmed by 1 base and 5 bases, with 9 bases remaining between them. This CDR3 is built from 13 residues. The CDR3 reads CASSLQGRTEAFF. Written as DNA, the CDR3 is TGTGCCAGCAGCTTGCAGGGGCGGACTGAAGCTTTCTTT.

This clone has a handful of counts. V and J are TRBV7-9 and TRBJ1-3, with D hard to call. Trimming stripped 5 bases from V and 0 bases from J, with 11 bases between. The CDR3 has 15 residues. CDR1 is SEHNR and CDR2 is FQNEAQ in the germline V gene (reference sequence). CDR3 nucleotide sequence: TGTGCCAGCAGCCCCGGGGTCTTCTCTGGAAACACCATATATTTT. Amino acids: CASSPGVFSGNTIYF.

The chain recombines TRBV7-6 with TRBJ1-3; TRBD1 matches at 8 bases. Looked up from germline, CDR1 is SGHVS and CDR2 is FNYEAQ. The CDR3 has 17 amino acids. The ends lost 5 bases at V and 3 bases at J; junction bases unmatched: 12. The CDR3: CASSQDRQGRDGNTIYF. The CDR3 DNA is TGTGCCAGCAGCCAGGATCGACAGGGGAGAGATGGAAACACCATATATTTT.

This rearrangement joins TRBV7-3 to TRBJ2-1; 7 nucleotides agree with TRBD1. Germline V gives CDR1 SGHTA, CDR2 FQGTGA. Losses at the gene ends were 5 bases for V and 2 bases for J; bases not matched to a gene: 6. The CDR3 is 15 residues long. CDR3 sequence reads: CASSLRQGTYNEQFF. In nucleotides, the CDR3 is TGTGCCAGCAGCCTCAGACAGGGAACCTACAATGAGCAGTTCTTC.

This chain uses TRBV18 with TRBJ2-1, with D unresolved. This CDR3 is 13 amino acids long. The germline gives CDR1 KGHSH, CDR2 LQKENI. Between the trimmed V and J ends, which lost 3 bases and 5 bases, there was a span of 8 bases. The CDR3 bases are TGTGCCAGCTCACCGAGGTCGGACAATGAGCAGTTCTTC. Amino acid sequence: CASSPRSDNEQFF.

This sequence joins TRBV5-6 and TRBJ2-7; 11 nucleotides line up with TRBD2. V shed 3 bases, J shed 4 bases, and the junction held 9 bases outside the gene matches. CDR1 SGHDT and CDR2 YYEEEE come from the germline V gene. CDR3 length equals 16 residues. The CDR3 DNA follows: TGTGCCAGCAGCTCATCCGGGACTAGCGGATTTTACGAGCAGTACTTC. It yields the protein CASSSSGTSGFYEQYF.

The CDR3 DNA sequence: TGTGCCAGCAGCTCTAATTCGGACAAGCCAGGGGGGTACTTC. This gives the protein CASSSNSDKPGGYF. V gene TRBV11-2 combines with J gene TRBJ2-7; 7 bases map to TRBD1. CDR1 SGHAT and CDR2 FQNNGV come from the germline V gene. V trimming: 4 bases; J trimming: 12 bases; junction bases outside the gene matches: 15. The CDR3 extends over 14 amino acids.

In nucleotides, the CDR3 is TGTGCCAGCAGTTTATTGGGTCGATCCGGAGCTAACTATGGCTACACCTTC. This codes for CASSLLGRSGANYGYTF. The chain is built from TRBV28 and TRBJ1-2; D is ambiguous. The CDR3 is 17 amino acids. From germline, CDR1 is MDHEN and CDR2 SYDVKM. V was clipped by 1 base and J by 0 bases, with 15 bases between them.

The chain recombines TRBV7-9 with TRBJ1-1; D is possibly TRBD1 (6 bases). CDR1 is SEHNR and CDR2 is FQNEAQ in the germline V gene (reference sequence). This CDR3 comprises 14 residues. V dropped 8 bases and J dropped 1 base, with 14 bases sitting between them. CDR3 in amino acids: CASAPGHSNTEAFF. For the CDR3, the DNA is TGTGCCAGCGCGCCGGGACATTCGAACACTGAAGCTTTCTTT.

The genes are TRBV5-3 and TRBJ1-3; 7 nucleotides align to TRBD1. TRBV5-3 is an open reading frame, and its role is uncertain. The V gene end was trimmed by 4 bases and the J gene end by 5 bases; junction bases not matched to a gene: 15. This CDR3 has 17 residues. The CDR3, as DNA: TGTGCCAGAAGCAAAGGCGACCCGACAGGGAGGCGAAACACCATATATTTT. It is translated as CARSKGDPTGRRNTIYF.

In DNA form, the CDR3 reads TGTGCCAGCAGCTTAACACTAGCGGGAGTGATCGGGGAGCTGTTTTTT. Translation gives CASSLTLAGVIGELFF. The chain couples TRBV7-2 to TRBJ2-2, with 11 bases identical to TRBD2. The CDR3 extends over 16 amino acids. The ends lost 2 bases at V and 7 bases at J; junction bases unmatched: 6. CDR1 and CDR2 from the germline V gene are SGHTA and FQGNSA.

The CDR3 is CASSLAAGGLQETQYF. The CDR3 DNA reads TGCGCCAGCAGCTTGGCAGCGGGGGGGCTCCAAGAGACCCAGTACTTC. This chain uses TRBV5-1 with TRBJ2-5; TRBD2 matches at 10 bases. Losses at the gene ends were 0 bases for V and 1 base for J; bases not matched to a gene: 3. Germline CDR1 is SGHRS and CDR2 is YFSETQ. The length of the CDR3 is 16 residues.

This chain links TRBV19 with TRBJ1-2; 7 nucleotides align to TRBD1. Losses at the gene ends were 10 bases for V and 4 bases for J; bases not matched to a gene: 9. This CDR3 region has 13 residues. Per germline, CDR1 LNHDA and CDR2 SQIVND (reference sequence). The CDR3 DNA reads TGTGCCACCGGGACAGCGCTAATCTATGGCTACACCTTC. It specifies CATGTALIYGYTF.

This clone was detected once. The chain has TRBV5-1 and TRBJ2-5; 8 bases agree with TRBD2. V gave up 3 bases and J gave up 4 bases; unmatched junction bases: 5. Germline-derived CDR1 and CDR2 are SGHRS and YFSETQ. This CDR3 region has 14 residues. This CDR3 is CASSWAGGGETQYF. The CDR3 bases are TGCGCCAGCAGCTGGGCGGGGGGTGGAGAGACCCAGTACTTC.

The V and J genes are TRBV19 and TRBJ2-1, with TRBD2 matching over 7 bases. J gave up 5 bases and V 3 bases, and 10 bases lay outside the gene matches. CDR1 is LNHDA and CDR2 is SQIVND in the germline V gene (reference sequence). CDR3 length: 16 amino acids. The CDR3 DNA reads TGTGCCAGTAGTATCTCTAGCGGCCCCTCGAACAATGAGCAGTTCTTC. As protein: CASSISSGPSNNEQFF.

CDR3 sequence reads: CASSVETPDGTQYF. The CDR3 DNA is TGTGCCAGCAGCGTAGAGACACCTGACGGGACCCAGTACTTC. This chain uses TRBV9 with TRBJ2-5; no definite D call. This CDR3 spans 14 amino acids. CDR1 and CDR2 (germline): SGDLS, YYNGEE. The V gene lost 0 bases and the J gene lost 7 bases, with 13 bases spanning the gap.

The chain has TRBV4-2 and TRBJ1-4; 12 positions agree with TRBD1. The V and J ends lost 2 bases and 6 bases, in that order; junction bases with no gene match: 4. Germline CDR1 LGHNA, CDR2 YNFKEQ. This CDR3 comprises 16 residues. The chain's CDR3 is CASSQTGTGGYEKLFF. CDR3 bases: TGTGCCAGCAGCCAAACCGGGACAGGGGGCTATGAAAAACTGTTTTTT.

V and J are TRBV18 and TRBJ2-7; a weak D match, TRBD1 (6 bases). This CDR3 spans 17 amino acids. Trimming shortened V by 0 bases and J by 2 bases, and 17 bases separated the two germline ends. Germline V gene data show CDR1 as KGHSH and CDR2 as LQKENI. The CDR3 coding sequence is TGTGCCAGCTCACCACCAAGGACAGCCTACCACGCCTACGAGCAGTACTTC. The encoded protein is CASSPPRTAYHAYEQYF.

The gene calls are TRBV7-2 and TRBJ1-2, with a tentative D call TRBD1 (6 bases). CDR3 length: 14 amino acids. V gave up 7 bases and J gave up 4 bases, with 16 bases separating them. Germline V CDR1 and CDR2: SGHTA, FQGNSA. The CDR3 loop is CASTPGGMTYGYTF. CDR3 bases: TGTGCCAGCACCCCGGGGGGCATGACCTATGGCTACACCTTC.

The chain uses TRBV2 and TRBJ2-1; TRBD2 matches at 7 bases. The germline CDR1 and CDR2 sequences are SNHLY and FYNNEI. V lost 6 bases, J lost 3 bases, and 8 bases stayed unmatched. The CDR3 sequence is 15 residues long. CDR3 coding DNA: TGTGCCAGCAGGGTGGGACTAACTCACTACAATGAGCAGTTCTTC. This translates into CASRVGLTHYNEQFF.

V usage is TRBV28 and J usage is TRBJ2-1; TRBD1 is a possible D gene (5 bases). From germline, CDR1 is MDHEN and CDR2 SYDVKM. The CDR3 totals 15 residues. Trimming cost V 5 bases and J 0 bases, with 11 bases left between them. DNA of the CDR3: TGTGCCAGCAGTGAGACAGTGAGCTCCTACAATGAGCAGTTCTTC. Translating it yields CASSETVSSYNEQFF.

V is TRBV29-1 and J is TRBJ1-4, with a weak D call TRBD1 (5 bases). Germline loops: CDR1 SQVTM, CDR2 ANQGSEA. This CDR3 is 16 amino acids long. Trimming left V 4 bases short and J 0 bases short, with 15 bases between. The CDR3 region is CSVAGDPTATNEKLFF. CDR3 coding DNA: TGCAGCGTTGCGGGGGACCCTACTGCAACTAATGAAAAACTGTTTTTT.

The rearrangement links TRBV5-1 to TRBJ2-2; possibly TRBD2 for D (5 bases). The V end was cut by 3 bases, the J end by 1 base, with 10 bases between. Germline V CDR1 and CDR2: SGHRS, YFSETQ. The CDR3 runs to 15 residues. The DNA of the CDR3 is TGCGCCAGCAGCTCTGGACTGAAGAACACCGGGGAGCTGTTTTTT. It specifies CASSSGLKNTGELFF.